This record covers a single T cell receptor beta chain. No antigen is known for it. The entry originates in a study of Tregs in tolerant kidney transplant recipients. Turning to the study itself: Recipients received nonmyeloablative bone marrow transplants from related graft donors, with transient mixed chimerism.

The assay was immunoSEQ multiplex PCR, and TCRdb's table has in-frame clones only and misses some. The table lists around 77,000 clones, 95% to 98% of them singletons, with about 0.61% in the top ten. With 3 bases clipped from V and 5 bases from J, the junction kept 4 bases outside the gene matches. The V gene's germline CDR1 is LNHNV and CDR2 YYDKDF (reference sequence). The CDR3 runs 14 residues. The study, taken as a whole, reports: Donor-specific Treg expansion exceeded global Treg expansion in tolerant patients, suggesting antigen drive.

Unstimulated Tregs (CD4+CD25+CD127-) and CD4+CD25- non-Tregs were sorted from PBMCs. The sample was CD4+ T cells from blood, taken before the transplant. V and J are TRBV15 and TRBJ2-7; 10 bases fit TRBD1. This TCR was recovered from a human donor who received a combined kidney and bone marrow transplant. The CDR3: CATSRGQGFHEQYF. In DNA form, the CDR3 reads TGTGCCACCAGCAGGGGACAGGGGTTCCACGAGCAGTACTTC.